This TCR beta chain came from a study of blood T cells in healthy people across ages. Per germline, CDR1 SNHLY and CDR2 FYNNEI. The CDR3 contains 12 residues. Using a J-beta primer mix together with a sample-barcoded 5' primer, a second PCR was run for about 6 to 12 cycles. Each cDNA molecule received a tag from a template-switch adaptor that had 12 random nucleotides. TCRdb fed the 5' RACE reads into MiXCR, producing one record per CDR3 protein. The sample holds 700,000 to 850,000 distinct CDR3 sequences, around 36% seen once. This clonotype was detected only a few times. Antigen unknown. Study-level points and caveats: Naive T cell percentage showed a strong correlation with the diversity of TCR beta. It was the long-lived donors that had more naive CD4+ cells and higher diversity than aged donors.

The chain links TRBV2 to TRBJ2-5; 7 bases are shared with TRBD2. The J call could be wrong; TRBJ2-7 is a better fit for the DNA end. The receptor's source is a man in his late teens or twenties in good health. Sequenced input: blood. CDR3 nucleotides: TGTGCCAGCAGCGGGACTACCTACGAGCAGTACTTC. Translating gives CASSGTTYEQYF.